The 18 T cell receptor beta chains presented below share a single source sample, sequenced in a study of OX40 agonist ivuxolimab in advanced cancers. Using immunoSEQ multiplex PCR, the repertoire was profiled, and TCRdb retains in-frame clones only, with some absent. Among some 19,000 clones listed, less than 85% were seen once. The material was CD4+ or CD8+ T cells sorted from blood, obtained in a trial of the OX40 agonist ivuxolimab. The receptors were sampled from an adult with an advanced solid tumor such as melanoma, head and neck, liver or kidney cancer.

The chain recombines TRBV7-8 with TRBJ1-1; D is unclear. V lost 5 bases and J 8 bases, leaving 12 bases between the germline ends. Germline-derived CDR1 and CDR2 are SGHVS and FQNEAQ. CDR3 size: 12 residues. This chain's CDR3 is CASSRELVEAFF. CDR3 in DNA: TGTGCCAGCAGCCGAGAGTTGGTGGAAGCTTTCTTT. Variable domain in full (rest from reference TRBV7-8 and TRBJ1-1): GAGVSQSPRYKVAKRGQDVALRCDPISGHVSLFWYQQALGQGPEFLTYFQNEAQLDKSGLPSDRFFAERPEGSVSTLKIQRTQQEDSAVYLCASSRELVEAFFGQGTRLTVV.

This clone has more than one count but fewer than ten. CDR3 bases: TGTGCCAGCAGCCCATGGACCGGGGAAAAACTGTTTTTT. Its protein product is CASSPWTGEKLFF. V gene TRBV7-8 combines with J gene TRBJ1-4; D is undetermined. The V gene's germline CDR1 is SGHVS and CDR2 FQNEAQ. V dropped 5 bases and J dropped 8 bases, with 12 bases sitting between them. The CDR3 runs 13 residues.

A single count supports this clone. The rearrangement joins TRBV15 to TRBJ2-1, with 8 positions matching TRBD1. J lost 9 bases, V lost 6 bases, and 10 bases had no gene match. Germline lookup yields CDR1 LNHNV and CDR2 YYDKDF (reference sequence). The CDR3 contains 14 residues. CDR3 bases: TGTGCCACCAGGAAGACAGGGGTTATGGTTGAGCAGTTCTTC. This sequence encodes CATRKTGVMVEQFF. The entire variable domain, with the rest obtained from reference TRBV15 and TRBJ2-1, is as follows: DAMVIQNPRYQVTQFGKPVTLSCSQTLNHNVMYWYQQKSSQAPKLLFHYYDKDFNNEADTPDNFQSRRPNTSFCFLDIRSPGLGDTAMYLCATRKTGVMVEQFFGPGTRLTVL.

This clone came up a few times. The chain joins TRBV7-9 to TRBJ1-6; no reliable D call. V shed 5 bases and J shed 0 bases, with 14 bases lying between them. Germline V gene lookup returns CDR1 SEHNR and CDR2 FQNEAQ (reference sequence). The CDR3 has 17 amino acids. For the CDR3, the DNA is TGTGCCAGCAGCGCTTCGGACGCCAGCTCCTATAATTCACCCCTCCACTTT. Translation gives CASSASDASSYNSPLHF.

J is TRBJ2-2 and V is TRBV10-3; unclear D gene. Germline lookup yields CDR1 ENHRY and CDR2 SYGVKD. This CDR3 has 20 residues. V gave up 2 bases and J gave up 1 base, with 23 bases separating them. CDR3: CAISEGPGYTLGMNTGELFF. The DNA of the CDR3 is TGTGCCATCAGTGAGGGGCCAGGTTACACTTTAGGCATGAACACCGGGGAGCTGTTTTTT.

CDR3 in DNA: TGTGCCAGCAGCTGGGGGACCGGGGAGCTGTTTTTT. Protein sequence: CASSWGTGELFF. The chain couples TRBV5-6 to TRBJ2-2; perhaps D is TRBD1 or TRBD2 (5 bases each). With 3 bases removed from V and 5 bases from J, the gap between germline ends came to 5 bases. The CDR3 is 12 residues long. Germline loops: CDR1 SGHDT, CDR2 YYEEEE.

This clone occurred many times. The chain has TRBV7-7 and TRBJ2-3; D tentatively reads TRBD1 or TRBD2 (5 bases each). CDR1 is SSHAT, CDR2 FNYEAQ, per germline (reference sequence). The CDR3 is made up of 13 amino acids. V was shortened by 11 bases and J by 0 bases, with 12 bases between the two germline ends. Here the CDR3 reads CAHGGGSTDTQYF. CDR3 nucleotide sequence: TGTGCCCATGGGGGTGGGAGCACAGATACGCAGTATTTT.

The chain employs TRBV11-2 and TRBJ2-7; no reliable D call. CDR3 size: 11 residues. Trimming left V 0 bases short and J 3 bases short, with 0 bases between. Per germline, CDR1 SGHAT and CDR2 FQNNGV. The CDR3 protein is CASSLDYEQYF. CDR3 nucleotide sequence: TGTGCCAGCAGCTTAGACTACGAGCAGTACTTC.

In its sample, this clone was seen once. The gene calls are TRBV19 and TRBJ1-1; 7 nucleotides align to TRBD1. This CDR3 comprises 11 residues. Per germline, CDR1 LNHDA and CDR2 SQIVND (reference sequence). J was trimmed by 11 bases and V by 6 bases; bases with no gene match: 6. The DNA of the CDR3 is TGTGCCAGTAGGTCCGACAGGGAGGCTTTCTTT. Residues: CASRSDREAFF.

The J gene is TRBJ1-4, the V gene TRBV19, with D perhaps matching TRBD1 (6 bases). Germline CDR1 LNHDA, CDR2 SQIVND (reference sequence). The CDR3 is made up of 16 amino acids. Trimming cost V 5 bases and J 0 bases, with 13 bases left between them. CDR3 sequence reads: CASSPSRGATNEKLFF. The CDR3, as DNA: TGTGCCAGTAGTCCTAGCAGGGGTGCAACTAATGAAAAACTGTTTTTT.

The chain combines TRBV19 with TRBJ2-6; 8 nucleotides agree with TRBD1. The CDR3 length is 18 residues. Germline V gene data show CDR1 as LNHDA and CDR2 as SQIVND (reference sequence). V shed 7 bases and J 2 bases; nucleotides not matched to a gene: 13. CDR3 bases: TGTGCCAGTACCACCCTCTGGCAGGGGGCGGCTGGGGCCAACGTCCTGACTTTC. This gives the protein CASTTLWQGAAGANVLTF.

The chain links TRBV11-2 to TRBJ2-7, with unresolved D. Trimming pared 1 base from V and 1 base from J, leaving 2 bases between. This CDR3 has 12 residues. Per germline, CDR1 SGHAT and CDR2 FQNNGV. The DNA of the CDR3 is TGTGCCAGCAGCTTAGGGTCCTACGAGCAGTACTTC. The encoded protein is CASSLGSYEQYF.

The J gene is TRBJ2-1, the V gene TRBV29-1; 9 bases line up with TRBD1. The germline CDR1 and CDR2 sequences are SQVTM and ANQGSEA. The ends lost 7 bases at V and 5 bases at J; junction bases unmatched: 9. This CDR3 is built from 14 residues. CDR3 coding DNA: TGCAGCGCAAAACGGGGACAGGGCGACAATGAGCAGTTCTTC. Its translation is CSAKRGQGDNEQFF.

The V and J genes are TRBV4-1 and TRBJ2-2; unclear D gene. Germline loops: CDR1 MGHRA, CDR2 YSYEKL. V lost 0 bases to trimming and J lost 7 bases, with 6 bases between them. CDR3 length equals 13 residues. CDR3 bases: TGCGCCAGCAGCCAAGACCAGCGCGGGGAGCTGTTTTTT. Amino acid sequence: CASSQDQRGELFF.

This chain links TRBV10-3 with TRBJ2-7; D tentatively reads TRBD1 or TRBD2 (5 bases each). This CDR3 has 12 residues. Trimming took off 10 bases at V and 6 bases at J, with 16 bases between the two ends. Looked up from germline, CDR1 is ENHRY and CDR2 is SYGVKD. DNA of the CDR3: TGTGCCACCCTATCGGGGCTTGGCGAGCAGTACTTC. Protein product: CATLSGLGEQYF.

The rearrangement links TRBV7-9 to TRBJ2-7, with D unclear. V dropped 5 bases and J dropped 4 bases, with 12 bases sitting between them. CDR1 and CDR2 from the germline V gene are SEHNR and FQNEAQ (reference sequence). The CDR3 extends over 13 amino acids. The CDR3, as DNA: TGTGCCAGCAGCCCCACCTCCACGTACGAGCAGTACTTC. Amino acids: CASSPTSTYEQYF.

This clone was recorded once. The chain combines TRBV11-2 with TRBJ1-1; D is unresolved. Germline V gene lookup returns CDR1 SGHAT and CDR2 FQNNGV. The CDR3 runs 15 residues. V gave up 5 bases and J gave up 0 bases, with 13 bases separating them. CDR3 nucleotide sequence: TGTGCCAGCAGCATCGACACCTACTTGAACACTGAAGCTTTCTTT. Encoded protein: CASSIDTYLNTEAFF.

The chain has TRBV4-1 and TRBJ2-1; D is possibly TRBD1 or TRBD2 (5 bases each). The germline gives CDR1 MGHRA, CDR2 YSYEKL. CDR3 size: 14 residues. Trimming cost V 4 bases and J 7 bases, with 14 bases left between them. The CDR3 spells CASSLTGAGNEQFF. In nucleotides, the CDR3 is TGCGCCAGCAGCCTGACCGGGGCAGGGAATGAGCAGTTCTTC.